This T cell receptor (beta chain) was captured in a study of molecular identifiers for immune sequencing clone quantification (dated by TCRdb to the late 2010s). With respect to the entire study: For a replicate experiment, RNA from around 18,000 or 91,000 naive CD8 T cells was divided into five aliquots, and four of the five aliquots were sequenced. This methods study used CD8 T cells to benchmark TCR RNA copy counting and molecular-identifier clustering-based TCR repertoire sequencing (MIDCIRS). What the work shows at the level of the full study, not this receptor alone: Modeling gave about three recovered TCR RNA copies per cell versus about 10 by digital PCR, implying roughly 29% capture efficiency. Spiked-in Jurkat TCR RNA equivalent to a single cell was reported to be detectable even among approximately 1.1 million naive CD8 T cells. Identical TCR molecules sharing a barcode could cause highly expanded clone sizes to be underestimated. The naive libraries included spiked-in Jurkat TCR RNA (around 10 copies' worth), and this RNA is not part of the donor repertoire. Clones above 20 RNA copies held over 99% of molecules in CMV-specific effector cells but under 1% in naive cells. When barcode sub-clustering was omitted, TCR diversity was inflated by chimeric consensus sequences, with chimeras reaching as high as 47%.

Many counts were recorded for this clonotype. Its antigen is not yet known. No base qualities exist here, and no much larger clone lies one base off it. Receptor amplification or capture employed PCR. Sequencer: Illumina HiSeq 4000. Preparation of bulk TCR libraries followed a previously described approach, with the TCR primers listed in Table S5. Purification of total RNA was performed with the Qiagen AllPrep DNA/RNA kit. Before analysis, reads from multiple sequencing runs of the same library were pooled. In the original analysis: Only reads with exact TCR constant sequence were kept, trimmed to 150 nt, and grouped by their 12-nt molecular barcodes. Reads within each barcode group were sub-clustered using a 15% Levenshtein threshold, and quality-weighted consensus sequences were constructed for each RNA molecule. Non-functional sequences were excluded, and lower-count sequences lying one edit away from another sequence were also excluded. Barcode sub-clusters with fewer than 20% of the maximum read count were removed, based on fitting two negative binomial distributions. TCRdb cleaned the public reads at Q25 with fastp, built clones with MiXCR and kept in-frame beta chains. Entries are consolidated by CDR3 protein sequence, retaining the most common genes and DNA. The V and J calls were determined by TCRdb, not by the authors. In all, the sample holds 350,000 or so distinct CDR3 sequences, and roughly 23% of those were seen once. Jointly, the top ten make up approximately 0.8% of the sample.

Libraries of naive CD8 T cells were built from 20,000 to 1,000,000 sorted cells, with 10%, 30% or 50% of the purified RNA used. Naive CD8 T cells, defined as CD8+CD4-CCR7+CD45RA+, were FACS-sorted into RLT Plus buffer on a BD FACSAria II. Ten to eleven TCR copies' worth of Jurkat RNA were spiked into roughly 18,000-1,000,000 naive CD8 T cell samples to test detection sensitivity. Enrichment of CD8 T cells was performed with RosetteSep CD8+ T Cell Enrichment Cocktail and Ficoll-Paque, after which ACK red cell lysis was carried out. The sample consisted of naive CD8+ T cells from blood, with Jurkat cell RNA spiked in. The label giving this sample's cell subset or site can be read as: FACS-sorted CD8+CD4-CCR7+CD45RA+ naive T cells. This TCR derives from a human donor in good health. Some libraries in this study had Jurkat cell RNA spiked in.

The CDR3 is CSARAGGSSTEAFF. The sequence in DNA is TGCAGTGCTAGAGCCGGGGGCTCTAGCACTGAAGCTTTCTTT. The chain couples TRBV20-1 to TRBJ1-1; TRBD1 is perhaps the D gene, given 6 matching bases. The CDR3 runs 14 amino acids, cysteine and phenylalanine included. The read is trimmed to its CDR3 DNA, 42 bases read in frame from base 1. Trimming takes 1 base from V and 4 bases from J, and the germline ends sit 13 bases apart. The CDR1 and CDR2 encoded by the germline V gene (reference sequence) are DFQATT and SNEGSKA.